This TCR beta chain was documented in a study of blood T cell repertoires in COVID-19. Assay: immunoSEQ multiplex PCR; the TCRdb copy retains only in-frame clones and omits some. The table lists a few hundred thousand clones, roughly 86% of them singletons. This clone appeared once. The sequenced sample consisted of peripheral blood. The sequence came from a woman aged 25 to 39 with COVID-19, enrolled during active disease.

For the CDR3, the DNA is TGTGCCAGCAGCTGGGACAGGGGAGATGGCTACACCTTC. Encoded protein: CASSWDRGDGYTF. The chain couples TRBV7-3 to TRBJ1-2; 10 positions match TRBD1. The CDR3 length is 13 residues. Per germline, CDR1 SGHTA and CDR2 FQGTGA. The V gene end was trimmed by 4 bases and the J gene end by 6 bases; junction bases not matched to a gene: 2.